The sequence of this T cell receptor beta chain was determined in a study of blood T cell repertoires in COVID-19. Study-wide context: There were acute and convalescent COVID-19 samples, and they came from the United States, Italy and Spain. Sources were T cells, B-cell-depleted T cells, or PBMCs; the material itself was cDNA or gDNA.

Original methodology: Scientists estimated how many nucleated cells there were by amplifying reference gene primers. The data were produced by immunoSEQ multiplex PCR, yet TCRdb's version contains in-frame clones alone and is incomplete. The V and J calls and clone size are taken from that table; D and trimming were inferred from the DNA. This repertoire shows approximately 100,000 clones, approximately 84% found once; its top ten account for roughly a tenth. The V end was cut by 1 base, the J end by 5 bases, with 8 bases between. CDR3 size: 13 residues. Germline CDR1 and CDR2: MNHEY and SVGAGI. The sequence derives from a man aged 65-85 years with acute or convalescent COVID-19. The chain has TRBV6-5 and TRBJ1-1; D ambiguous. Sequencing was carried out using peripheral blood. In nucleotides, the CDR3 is TGTGCCAGCAGTTACTTATCTAGAACTGAAGCTTTCTTT. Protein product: CASSYLSRTEAFF.